Shown below are 3 T cell receptor beta chains from a single sample sequenced in a study of early T cells in non-severe SARS-CoV-2 infection. In TCRdb, the 5' RACE reads were re-called with MiXCR into one record per CDR3 protein. The data contain approximately 90,000 distinct CDR3 sequences, about 12% of them singletons. The material was whole blood, obtained at baseline. The receptors were gathered from an adult who was a healthcare worker with PCR-confirmed SARS-CoV-2 infection or an uninfected control (not recorded which).

This clonotype was detected only a few times. It may be a read error: a sequence one base away is much more abundant. The genes are TRBV6-6 and TRBJ2-7; D gene ambiguous. Germline CDR1 is MNHNY and CDR2 is SVGAGI (reference sequence). The CDR3 is 14 residues long. The CDR3 sequence: CASNYSGLGGEQYF. CDR3 coding DNA: TGTGCCAGCAATTACTCCGGGTTGGGCGGCGAGCAGTACTTC.

J is TRBJ2-7 and V is TRBV7-3, with D perhaps TRBD1 or TRBD2 (5 bases each). Germline CDR1 and CDR2: SGHTA and FQGTGA. V was clipped by 5 bases and J by 2 bases, with 19 bases between them. This CDR3 has 16 residues. Here the CDR3 DNA reads TGTGCCAGCAGCCCGCCCCGGGACGGCGTTACCTACGAGCAGTACTTC. Its translation is CASSPPRDGVTYEQYF.

V is TRBV28 and J is TRBJ2-2; TRBD2 matches 9 bases. Germline-derived CDR1 and CDR2 are MDHEN and SYDVKM. The CDR3 spans 16 residues. Trimming removed 5 bases from V and 6 bases from J; junction bases left unmatched: 10. The CDR3 nucleotides are TGTGCCAGCAGTCAAGGGTGGCTAGCGGGACCCGGGGAGCTGTTTTTT. It encodes CASSQGWLAGPGELFF. Drawing the rest from reference TRBV28 and TRBJ2-2, the complete variable domain is DVKVTQSSRYLVKRTGEKVFLECVQDMDHENMFWYRQDPGLGLRLIYFSYDVKMKEKGDIPEGYSVSREKKERFSLILESASTNQTSMYLCASSQGWLAGPGELFFGEGSRLTVL.